This T cell receptor (beta chain) originates from a study of human T cells and chemical hapten exposure. Across the whole study: Researchers reported sensitizing an approximately 2 cm by approximately 2 cm upper inner arm skin site with 2% DPC.

Library preparation tagged each individual cDNA molecule with a unique molecular identifier. Each CDR3 protein gets one entry after TCRdb re-called the RACE reads with MiXCR. The sample has more than 95,000 distinct CDR3 sequences; approximately 36% are singletons. Germline V gene data show CDR1 as KGHSH and CDR2 as LQKENI. The CDR3 covers 15 residues. Trimming shortened V by 6 bases and J by 3 bases, and 14 bases separated the two germline ends. Time point specified: patch test 3, about 24 weeks after DPC sensitization. The treatment denotes: therapeutic diphenylcyclopropenone sensitization with weekly scalp DPC. Investigators collected blood before applying each patch test.

The specimen comprised whole blood, sampled in connection with sensitization to the hapten diphenylcyclopropenone (DPC). The source is a man in his forties with alopecia areata. Some clones in this sample may be carry-over from other donors' samples. The rearrangement joins TRBV18 to TRBJ1-4, with a tentative D call TRBD1 (6 bases). CDR3 bases: TGTGCCAGCTCGGGGCAGGGGACCGCTAATGAAAAACTGTTTTTT. This sequence encodes CASSGQGTANEKLFF.